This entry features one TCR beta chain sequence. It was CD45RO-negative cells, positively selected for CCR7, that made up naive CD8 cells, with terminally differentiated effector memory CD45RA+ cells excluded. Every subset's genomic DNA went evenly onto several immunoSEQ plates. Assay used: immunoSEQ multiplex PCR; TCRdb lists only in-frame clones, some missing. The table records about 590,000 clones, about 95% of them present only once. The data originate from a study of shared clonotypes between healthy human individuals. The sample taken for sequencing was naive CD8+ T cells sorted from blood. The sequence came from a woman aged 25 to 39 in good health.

CDR3 sequence: CASSQESGLAGKEQFF. CDR3 in DNA: TGCGCCAGCAGCCAAGAGTCGGGACTAGCGGGCAAGGAGCAGTTCTTC. The chain recombines TRBV4-1 with TRBJ2-1, with 12 bases identical to TRBD2. Germline CDR1 is MGHRA and CDR2 is YSYEKL. This CDR3 spans 16 amino acids. V shed 0 bases, J shed 10 bases, and the junction held 7 bases outside the gene matches.